This is a list of T cell receptor beta chains from one sample in a study of cytomegalovirus exposure and HLA in healthy donors. Some clones are missing from TCRdb's copy, which holds only in-frame ones; the method was immunoSEQ multiplex PCR. Counted here are approximately 160,000 clones, less than 90% occurring once; the ten biggest clones make up about 3.5%. Sequencing was performed on PBMCs. The receptor set was obtained from a young woman in good health and CMV-seropositive. The conserved cysteine and the conserved F or W are not part of the CDR3 here.

TRBV30	TRBJ2-7	AWSPPGQGRWQY
TRBV30	TRBJ1-2	AWSVPGESYT
TRBV27	TRBJ2-1	ASSLRRDYTIRYYNEQF
TRBV25-1	TRBJ2-1	ASSESRLARGDEQF
TRBV28	TRBJ1-1	ASRRMNTEAF
TRBV21-1	TRBJ1-2	ASSKDASLAGNGYT
TRBV9	TRBJ2-7	ASSLAGTGPYEQY
TRBV28	TRBJ1-2	ASSLGTGLPGYT
TRBV28	TRBJ1-1	ASSLPQVMNTEAF
TRBV11-2	TRBJ2-5	ASSPGGGWETQY
TRBV5-1	TRBJ2-3	ASSLGLAGVADTQY
TRBV5-6	TRBJ2-7	ASSFTGDEQY
TRBV7-6	TRBJ2-3	ASSPSERGLLTDTQY
TRBV6-5	TRBJ2-7	ASSYSGQGESEQY
TRBV18	TRBJ2-3	ASSPQSVAGGPRTDTQY
TRBV7-3	TRBJ1-5	ASSTLPGQPQH
TRBV19	TRBJ2-2	ASSTRVFNTGELF
TRBV5-4	TRBJ2-5	ASAGTGLGETQY
TRBV7-2	TRBJ1-1	ASSPGGNTEAF
TRBV9	TRBJ2-5	ASTLGLAGGWGKETQY
TRBV4-3	TRBJ1-4	ASSQTGGGEKLF
TRBV6-6	TRBJ2-7	ASSYHGAEQY
TRBV5-1	TRBJ2-1	ASNRDREANEQF
TRBV5-1	TRBJ1-2	ASSLGTGDGYT
TRBV7-3	TRBJ2-1	ASSPGRNGNEQF
TRBV7-9	TRBJ2-3	ASSLTADTQY
TRBV4-1	TRBJ2-7	ASSQVIRTADSYEQY
TRBV4-1	TRBJ1-3	ASSLRTGGGNTIY
TRBV27	TRBJ1-2	ASSFLRGYGYT
TRBV5-1	TRBJ2-2	ASSLEGGTGELF
TRBV9	TRBJ2-1	ASSARVGEQF
TRBV16	TRBJ1-5	ASSQSGDRPAPQH
TRBV11-3	TRBJ1-4	ASSLRQGGKLF
TRBV6-5	TRBJ1-2	ASSYSQGALGYT
TRBV9	TRBJ1-4	ASSASINRVGKLF
TRBV19	TRBJ1-2	ASRRELHYGYT
TRBV6-1	TRBJ2-3	ASSALALGTDTQY
TRBV6-5	TRBJ2-7	ASSYATGDEQY
TRBV5-8	TRBJ1-5	ASSLSPWGQVSNQPQH
TRBV10-3	TRBJ1-1	AISPGRQGIKTEAF
TRBV7-8	TRBJ1-3	ASSEGTVLDNRNTIY
TRBV19	TRBJ2-2	ASSILRDTGELF
TRBV4-2	TRBJ2-3	ASSQDRTGVPDTQY
TRBV9	TRBJ2-7	ASSVSGVPIEQY
TRBV4-2	TRBJ2-3	ASSQEGLAGREDTQY
TRBV29-1	TRBJ1-1	SVGSGATEAF
TRBV6-1	TRBJ2-1	ASRARGLAGNEQF
TRBV19	TRBJ2-5	ASSIGQSQETQY
TRBV7-8	TRBJ2-7	ASSLLPGLGYEQY
TRBV7-3	TRBJ2-2	ASSPHGGSNTGELF
TRBV15	TRBJ1-5	ATSRAGDRGVNQPQH
TRBV10-3	TRBJ2-3	ATQGLAVTDTQY
TRBV25-1	TRBJ1-3	ASSMGRFSGNTIY
TRBV28	TRBJ1-1	ASSPLTPMNTEAF
TRBV15	TRBJ1-3	ATSNFPSGASGNTIY